The 14 T cell receptor beta chains below were found in one sample sequenced in a study of CD8 T cells in ankylosing spondylitis. One entry per CDR3 protein results from TCRdb running MiXCR on the 5' RACE reads. The sample lists hundreds of thousands of distinct CDR3 sequences; about 30% were seen once. The source material was blood, either unsorted or a sorted T cell fraction (not recorded which). The receptors originated from a male donor with ankylosing spondylitis or in good health (not recorded which).

The chain employs TRBV20-1 and TRBJ2-7; 9 bases are a match to TRBD2. This CDR3 is 15 amino acids long. Germline values: CDR1 DFQATT, CDR2 SNEGSKA (reference sequence). The J segment lost 7 bases and the V segment lost 4 bases, leaving 14 bases of the junction unmatched. CDR3 nucleotide sequence: TGCAGTGCTAAACTCCTTAGCGGGGGCGACAGGGAGCAGTACTTC. The encoded protein is CSAKLLSGGDREQYF.

This clonotype was picked up a small number of times. The chain has TRBV9 and TRBJ1-2, with D unclear. The CDR3 extends over 12 amino acids. Deletions cut 4 bases from V and 8 bases from J, with 12 bases between. The germline V gene encodes CDR1 SGDLS and CDR2 YYNGEE. In DNA form, the CDR3 reads TGTGCCAGCAGCACCGGGTCCCGGGGCTACACCTTC. Translating it yields CASSTGSRGYTF.

The V gene is TRBV12-3 or TRBV12-4, the J gene TRBJ1-1, with 12 bases aligning to TRBD1. J gave up 4 bases and V 6 bases, and 12 bases lay outside the gene matches. The CDR3 extends over 17 amino acids. This chain's CDR3 is CASSPRSGQGAITEAFF. The DNA of the CDR3 is TGTGCCAGCAGCCCAAGGTCGGGACAGGGGGCAATCACTGAAGCTTTCTTT.

The chain is built from TRBV29-1 and TRBJ2-1, with D perhaps being TRBD1 or TRBD2 (5 bases each). CDR1 is SQVTM and CDR2 is ANQGSEA in the germline V gene. CDR3 length: 12 residues. This chain's CDR3 is CTGTSEWSEQFF. Here the CDR3 DNA reads TGCACCGGGACCTCCGAATGGTCTGAGCAGTTCTTC.

The chain has TRBV5-1 and TRBJ2-1; the D is unclear. The CDR3 totals 15 residues. The germline V and J ends were trimmed by 0 bases and 4 bases, with 11 bases remaining between them. Germline-derived CDR1 and CDR2 are SGHRS and YFSETQ. Here the CDR3 DNA reads TGCGCCAGCAGCTTGGGCCTGGAACCGTACAATGAGCAGTTCTTC. This codes for CASSLGLEPYNEQFF. The full variable domain, completed using reference TRBV5-1 and TRBJ2-1, is KAGVTQTPRYLIKTRGQQVTLSCSPISGHRSVSWYQQTPGQGLQFLFEYFSETQRNKGNFPGRFSGRQFSNSRSEMNVSTLELGDSALYLCASSLGLEPYNEQFFGPGTRLTVL.

This chain links TRBV5-5 with TRBJ1-1; TRBD1 aligns across 9 bases. CDR1 is SGHKS, CDR2 YYEKEE, per germline (reference sequence). The CDR3 has 16 amino acids. Germline trimming cut 5 bases from V and 3 bases from J; bases unmatched to any gene: 11. This CDR3 is CASRTHIGQGYTEAFF. The CDR3 region has the DNA TGTGCCAGCAGGACCCATATCGGACAGGGGTACACTGAAGCTTTCTTT.

V gene TRBV12-3 or TRBV12-4 combines with J gene TRBJ2-7; 7 bases agree with TRBD2. The CDR3 loop spans 14 amino acids. The trim removed 3 bases at V and 5 bases at J, leaving 7 bases unmatched. This chain's CDR3 is CASSLGRVIDEQYF. The CDR3 region has the DNA TGTGCCAGCAGTTTGGGGAGGGTCATCGACGAGCAGTACTTC.

The J gene is TRBJ2-1, the V gene TRBV10-3; possible D gene TRBD1, 6 bases. The CDR3 has 13 amino acids. From germline, CDR1 is ENHRY and CDR2 SYGVKD. V dropped 6 bases and J dropped 2 bases, with 8 bases sitting between them. The CDR3 nucleotides are TGTGCCATCAGGTCAGGGGCCTACAATGAGCAGTTCTTC. Protein: CAIRSGAYNEQFF.

This clonotype has just a few counts. The rearrangement uses TRBV20-1 and TRBJ2-3, with no clear D. Germline V gene sequence: CDR1 DFQATT, CDR2 SNEGSKA (reference sequence). The V end was cut by 1 base, the J end by 6 bases, with 11 bases between. The CDR3 contains 13 residues. In DNA, the CDR3 is TGCAGTGCTAGAGTGTGGGGTGGGGATACGCAGTATTTT. Protein: CSARVWGGDTQYF.

This chain links TRBV20-1 with TRBJ2-5; D uncertain. V dropped 2 bases and J dropped 5 bases, with 3 bases sitting between them. Germline V gene lookup returns CDR1 DFQATT and CDR2 SNEGSKA (reference sequence). The CDR3 loop spans 10 amino acids. This CDR3 is CSARMETQYF. The CDR3 coding sequence is TGCAGTGCTAGAATGGAGACCCAGTACTTC.

This clonotype was picked up a small number of times. The chain employs TRBV20-1 and TRBJ2-7, with 7 bases lining up with TRBD1. The germline V gene encodes CDR1 DFQATT and CDR2 SNEGSKA (reference sequence). The CDR3 is 13 residues long. After removal of 5 bases from V and 3 bases from J, the junction contained 7 bases not matched to a gene. The CDR3 sequence: CSAAGDRSYEQYF. CDR3 coding DNA: TGCAGTGCTGCTGGGGACAGAAGCTACGAGCAGTACTTC.

This clonotype occurred a few times. The chain recombines TRBV9 with TRBJ2-1, with TRBD1 matching over 7 bases. The V gene end was trimmed by 3 bases and the J gene end by 11 bases; junction bases not matched to a gene: 5. The CDR3 is 12 residues long. Per germline, CDR1 SGDLS and CDR2 YYNGEE. CDR3 loop: CASSEEDRKQFF. CDR3 nucleotides: TGTGCCAGCAGCGAAGAGGACAGGAAGCAGTTCTTC.

The chain links TRBV20-1 to TRBJ1-1, with D uncertain. The CDR3 runs to 14 residues. The V and J ends lost 4 bases and 1 base respectively, with 13 bases between them. Germline assignment: CDR1 DFQATT and CDR2 SNEGSKA (reference sequence). Here the CDR3 DNA reads TGCAGTGCTACCAAAGGAGCAAAGAACACTGAAGCTTTCTTT. Its protein product is CSATKGAKNTEAFF.

V and J are TRBV3-1 and TRBJ2-1; tentatively, D is TRBD2 (5 bases). Germline V gene lookup returns CDR1 LGHDT and CDR2 YNNKEL (reference sequence). V was trimmed by 3 bases and J by 5 bases, leaving 23 bases between them. The CDR3 contains 18 residues. The CDR3 region has the DNA TGTGCCAGCAGCCACCCCATCTTGGCTGGGAGTATCCACAATGAGCAGTTCTTC. Its translation: CASSHPILAGSIHNEQFF.